Below, 7 T cell receptor beta chains from the same sample are listed, as sequenced in a study of blood T cell repertoires in COVID-19. The method was immunoSEQ multiplex PCR; TCRdb's version includes in-frame clones alone and lacks a portion of them. Among 130,000 to 150,000 clones, around 82% were seen once, and the ten largest hold approximately 16%. The material sequenced was peripheral blood. These receptors were collected from a human donor with acute or convalescent COVID-19. The donor label of this sample is uncertain.

The chain has TRBV7-3 and TRBJ1-2; D unresolved. The CDR3 is 13 amino acids. Per germline, CDR1 SGHTA and CDR2 FQGTGA. V lost 0 bases and J 6 bases, leaving 8 bases between the germline ends. The CDR3 DNA follows: TGTGCCAGCAGCTTAACTCCGGGAAATGGCTACACCTTC. Its translation is CASSLTPGNGYTF. The full variable domain, rest sourced from reference TRBV7-3 and TRBJ1-2, is GAGVSQTPSNKVTEKGKYVELRCDPISGHTALYWYRQSLGQGPEFLIYFQGTGAADDSGLPNDRFFAVRPEGSVSTLKIQRTERGDSAVYLCASSLTPGNGYTFGSGTRLTVV.

CDR3 residues: CASSATTGESTEAFF. CDR3 nucleotide sequence: TGTGCCAGCAGCGCGACGACAGGTGAAAGCACTGAAGCTTTCTTT. The genes are TRBV7-9 and TRBJ1-1; D perhaps matches TRBD1 (6 bases). Germline V gene data show CDR1 as SEHNR and CDR2 as FQNEAQ (reference sequence). The length of the CDR3 is 15 residues. Trimming left V 5 bases short and J 4 bases short, with 17 bases between.

This clone has only one observation. This chain connects TRBV29-1 to TRBJ2-7; TRBD1 might be the D (7 bases). The CDR3 spans 15 residues. In germline, CDR1 is SQVTM, CDR2 ANQGSEA. Trimming pared 8 bases from V and 2 bases from J, leaving 22 bases between. CDR3 residues: CSTGDGQDSTYEQYF. CDR3 coding DNA: TGCAGCACGGGGGACGGACAGGACTCAACCTACGAGCAGTACTTC.

This chain joins TRBV11-1 and TRBJ2-1; TRBD2 matches 8 bases. V trimming: 5 bases; J trimming: 3 bases; junction bases outside the gene matches: 6. The germline V gene encodes CDR1 SGHAT and CDR2 FQDESV (reference sequence). This CDR3 is built from 15 residues. The CDR3 loop is CASSRGRLNYNEQFF. Here the CDR3 DNA reads TGTGCCAGCAGCCGCGGGAGGCTGAACTACAATGAGCAGTTCTTC. Variable domain in full (rest from reference TRBV11-1 and TRBJ2-1): EAEVAQSPRYKITEKSQAVAFWCDPISGHATLYWYRQILGQGPELLVQFQDESVVDDSQLPKDRFSAERLKGVDSTLKIQPAELGDSAMYLCASSRGRLNYNEQFFGPGTRLTVL.

The chain is built from TRBV5-4 and TRBJ2-1, with 9 bases matching TRBD1. Germline lookup yields CDR1 SGHNT and CDR2 YYREEE (reference sequence). After removal of 4 bases from V and 1 base from J, the junction contained 3 bases not matched to a gene. The CDR3 has 15 amino acids. CDR3 sequence reads: CASSRDRASYNEQFF. DNA for the CDR3: TGTGCCAGCAGCCGGGACAGGGCTTCCTACAATGAGCAGTTCTTC.

This clone appeared once. The rearrangement joins TRBV25-1 to TRBJ2-1; 12 nucleotides align to TRBD2. Germline CDR1 and CDR2: MGHDK and SYGVNS. Trimming took 6 bases from V and 10 from J; bases not matched to a gene: 7. CDR3 size: 14 residues. The CDR3, as DNA: TGTGCCAGCAGGGGTAGACTAGCGGGGGACGAGCAGTTCTTC. As protein: CASRGRLAGDEQFF.

The chain is built from TRBV30 and TRBJ1-2, with 7 nucleotides matching TRBD1. The CDR3 extends over 12 amino acids. In germline, CDR1 is GTSNPN, CDR2 SVGIG (reference sequence). Trimming at V came to 3 bases and at J to 8 bases, leaving 6 bases not matched to a gene. DNA of the CDR3: TGTGCCTGGAGGTTCGACAGGGACGGCTACACCTTC. Residues: CAWRFDRDGYTF.